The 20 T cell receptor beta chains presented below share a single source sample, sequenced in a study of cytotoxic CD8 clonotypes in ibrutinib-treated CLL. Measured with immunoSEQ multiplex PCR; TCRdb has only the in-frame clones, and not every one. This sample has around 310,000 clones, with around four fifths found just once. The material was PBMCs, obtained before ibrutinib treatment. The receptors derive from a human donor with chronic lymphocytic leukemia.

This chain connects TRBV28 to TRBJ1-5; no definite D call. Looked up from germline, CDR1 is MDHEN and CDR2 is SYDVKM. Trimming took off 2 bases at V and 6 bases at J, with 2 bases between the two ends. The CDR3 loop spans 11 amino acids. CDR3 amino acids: CASSLGQPQHF. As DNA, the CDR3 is TGTGCCAGCAGTTTAGGTCAGCCCCAGCATTTT.

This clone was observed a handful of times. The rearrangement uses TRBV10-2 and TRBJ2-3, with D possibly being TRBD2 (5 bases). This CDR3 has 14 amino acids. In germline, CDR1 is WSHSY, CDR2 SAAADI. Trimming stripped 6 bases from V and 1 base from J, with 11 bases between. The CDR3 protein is CASSAQLGTDTQYF. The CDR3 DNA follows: TGCGCCAGCAGCGCCCAACTAGGCACAGATACGCAGTATTTT.

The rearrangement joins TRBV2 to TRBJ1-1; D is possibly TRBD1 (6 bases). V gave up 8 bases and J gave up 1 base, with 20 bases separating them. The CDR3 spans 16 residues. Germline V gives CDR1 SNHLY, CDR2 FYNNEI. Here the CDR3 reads CASVELSDRRNTEAFF. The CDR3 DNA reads TGTGCCAGCGTCGAATTGAGTGACAGGCGGAACACTGAAGCTTTCTTT.

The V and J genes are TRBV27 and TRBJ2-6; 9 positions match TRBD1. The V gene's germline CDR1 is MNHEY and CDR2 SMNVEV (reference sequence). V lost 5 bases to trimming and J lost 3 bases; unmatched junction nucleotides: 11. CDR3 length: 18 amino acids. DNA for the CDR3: TGTGCCAGCAGTCCGGAGACCGGGACAGGGTATGGGGCCAACGTCCTGACTTTC. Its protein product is CASSPETGTGYGANVLTF. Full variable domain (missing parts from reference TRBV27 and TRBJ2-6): EAQVTQNPRYLITVTGKKLTVTCSQNMNHEYMSWYRQDPGLGLRQIYYSMNVEVTDKGDVPEGYKVSRKEKRNFPLILESPSPNQTSLYFCASSPETGTGYGANVLTFGAGSRLTVL.

This chain's CDR3 is CASSASESTDTQYF. In DNA, the CDR3 is TGTGCCAGCAGTGCTAGCGAAAGCACAGATACGCAGTATTTT. V gene TRBV2 combines with J gene TRBJ2-3, with a tentative D call TRBD2 (6 bases). The V end lost 4 bases, the J end lost 0 bases, and 8 bases lay between the germline ends. This CDR3 region has 14 residues. CDR1 and CDR2 (germline): SNHLY, FYNNEI. The full variable domain, with the rest looked up from reference TRBV2 and TRBJ2-3, is EPEVTQTPSHQVTQMGQEVILRCVPISNHLYFYWYRQILGQKVEFLVSFYNNEISEKSEIFDDQFSVERPDGSNFTLKIRSTKLEDSAMYFCASSASESTDTQYFGPGTRLTVL.

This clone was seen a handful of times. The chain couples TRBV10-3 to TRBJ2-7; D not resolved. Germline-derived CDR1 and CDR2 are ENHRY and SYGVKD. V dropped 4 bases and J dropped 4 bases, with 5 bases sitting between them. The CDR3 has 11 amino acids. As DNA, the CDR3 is TGTGCCATCAGTGGGGGATACGAGCAGTACTTC. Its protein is CAISGGYEQYF.

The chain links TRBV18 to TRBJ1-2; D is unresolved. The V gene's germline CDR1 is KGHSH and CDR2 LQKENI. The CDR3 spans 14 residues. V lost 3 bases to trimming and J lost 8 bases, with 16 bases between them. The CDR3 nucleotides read TGTGCCAGCTCACCGTCTCACGAGCGCTCCGGCTACACCTTC. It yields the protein CASSPSHERSGYTF.

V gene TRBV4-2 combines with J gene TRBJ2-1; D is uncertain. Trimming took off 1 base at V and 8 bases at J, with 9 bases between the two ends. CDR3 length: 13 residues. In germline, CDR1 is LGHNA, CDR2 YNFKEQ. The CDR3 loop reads CASSQGIGDEQFF. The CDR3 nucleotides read TGTGCCAGCAGCCAAGGAATCGGCGATGAGCAGTTCTTC.

The CDR3 nucleotides are TGTGCCAGCAGCTTAGTTTTGGGACTAGCAGCGAGCTCCTACGAGCAGTACTTC. Its translation: CASSLVLGLAASSYEQYF. This chain links TRBV7-8 with TRBJ2-7; TRBD2 agrees at 9 bases. The CDR3 has 18 residues. J gave up 0 bases and V 1 base, and 10 bases lay outside the gene matches. The germline V gene has CDR1 SGHVS and CDR2 FQNEAQ.

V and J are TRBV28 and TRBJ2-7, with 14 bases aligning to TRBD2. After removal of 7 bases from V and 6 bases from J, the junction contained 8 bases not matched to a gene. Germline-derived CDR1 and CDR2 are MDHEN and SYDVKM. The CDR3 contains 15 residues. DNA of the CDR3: TGTGCCAGCACCTCCGGGACTAGCGGGAGCGTCGAGCAGTACTTC. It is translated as CASTSGTSGSVEQYF.

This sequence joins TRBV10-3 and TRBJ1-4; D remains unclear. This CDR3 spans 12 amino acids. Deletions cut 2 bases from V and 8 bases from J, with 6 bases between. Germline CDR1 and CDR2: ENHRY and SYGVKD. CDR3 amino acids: CAISEREEKLFF. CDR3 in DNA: TGTGCCATCAGTGAGAGGGAGGAAAAACTGTTTTTT.

DNA for the CDR3: TGTGCCAGCACAGACCGGACAGGCCGGACCGAGCAGTACTTC. This gives the protein CASTDRTGRTEQYF. V usage is TRBV2 and J usage is TRBJ2-7; 7 nucleotides match TRBD1. CDR3 length equals 14 residues. Germline values: CDR1 SNHLY, CDR2 FYNNEI. V lost 7 bases, J lost 6 bases, and 12 bases stayed unmatched.

In DNA, the CDR3 is TGCGCCAGCAGCCAAGATGTCGGCGCCTACAATGAGCAGTTCTTC. Protein: CASSQDVGAYNEQFF. The chain combines TRBV4-1 with TRBJ2-1; D not certain. This CDR3 comprises 15 residues. The ends were cut back, 0 bases at V and 2 bases at J, with 8 bases in the middle. Germline V lookup: CDR1 MGHRA, CDR2 YSYEKL.

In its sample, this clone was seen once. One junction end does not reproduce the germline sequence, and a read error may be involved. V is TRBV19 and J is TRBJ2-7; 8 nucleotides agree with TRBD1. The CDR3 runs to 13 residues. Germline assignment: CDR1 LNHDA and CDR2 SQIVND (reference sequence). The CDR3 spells CATGTGLDYEQYF. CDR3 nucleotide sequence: TGTGCCACGGGGACAGGTTTAGATTACGAGCAGTACTTT.

CDR3 sequence: CASSIGTSAYNEQFF. For the CDR3, the DNA is TGTGCCAGTAGTATAGGGACTAGCGCATACAATGAGCAGTTCTTC. The V gene is TRBV19, the J gene TRBJ2-1; 9 positions agree with TRBD2. CDR1 and CDR2 (germline): LNHDA, SQIVND (reference sequence). This CDR3 has 15 residues. With 1 base clipped from V and 4 bases from J, the junction kept 2 bases outside the gene matches. The whole variable domain, filled in from reference TRBV19 and TRBJ2-1, reads DGGITQSPKYLFRKEGQNVTLSCEQNLNHDAMYWYRQDPGQGLRLIYYSQIVNDFQKGDIAEGYSVSREKKESFPLTVTSAQKNPTAFYLCASSIGTSAYNEQFFGPGTRLTVL.

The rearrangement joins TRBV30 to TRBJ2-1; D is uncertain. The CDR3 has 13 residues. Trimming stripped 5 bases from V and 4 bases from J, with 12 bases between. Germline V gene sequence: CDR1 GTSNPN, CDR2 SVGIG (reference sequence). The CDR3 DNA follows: TGTGCCTGGTCCCCTTTTGGGTACAATGAGCAGTTCTTC. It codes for CAWSPFGYNEQFF.

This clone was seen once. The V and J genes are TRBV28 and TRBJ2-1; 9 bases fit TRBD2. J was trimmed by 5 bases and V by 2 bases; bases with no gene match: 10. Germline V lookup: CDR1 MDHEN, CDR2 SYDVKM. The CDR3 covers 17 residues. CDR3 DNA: TGTGCCAGCAGTTTAACCTTAAGACTAGCGGAGCACAATGAGCAGTTCTTC. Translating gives CASSLTLRLAEHNEQFF.

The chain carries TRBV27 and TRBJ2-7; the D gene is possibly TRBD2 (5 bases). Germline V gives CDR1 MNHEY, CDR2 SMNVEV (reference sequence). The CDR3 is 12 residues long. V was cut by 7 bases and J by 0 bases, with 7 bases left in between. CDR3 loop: CASIGLSYEQYF. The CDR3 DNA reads TGTGCCAGCATCGGACTCTCCTACGAGCAGTACTTC.

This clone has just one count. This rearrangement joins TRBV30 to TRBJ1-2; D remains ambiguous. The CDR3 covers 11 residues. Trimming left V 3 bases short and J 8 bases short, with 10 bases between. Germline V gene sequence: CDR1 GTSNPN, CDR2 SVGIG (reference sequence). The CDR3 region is CAWRSQSGYTF. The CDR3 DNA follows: TGTGCCTGGAGATCCCAGTCGGGCTACACCTTC. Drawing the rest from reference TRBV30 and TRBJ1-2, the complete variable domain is SQTIHQWPATLVQPVGSPLSLECTVEGTSNPNLYWYRQAAGRGLQLLFYSVGIGQISSEVPQNLSASRPQDRQFILSSKKLLLSDSGFYLCAWRSQSGYTFGSGTRLTVV.

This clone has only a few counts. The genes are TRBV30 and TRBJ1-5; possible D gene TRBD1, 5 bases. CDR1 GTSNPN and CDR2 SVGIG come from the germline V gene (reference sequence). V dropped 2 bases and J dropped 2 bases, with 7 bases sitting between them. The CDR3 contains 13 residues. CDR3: CAWSLGGNQPQHF. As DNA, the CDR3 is TGTGCCTGGAGTTTAGGGGGCAATCAGCCCCAGCATTTT. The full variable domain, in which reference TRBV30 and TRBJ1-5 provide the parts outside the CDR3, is SQTIHQWPATLVQPVGSPLSLECTVEGTSNPNLYWYRQAAGRGLQLLFYSVGIGQISSEVPQNLSASRPQDRQFILSSKKLLLSDSGFYLCAWSLGGNQPQHFGDGTRLSIL.